Each of the 32 T cell receptor beta chains below was sequenced from the same sample in a study of cytomegalovirus exposure and HLA in healthy donors. The PCR employed 60 Vbeta primers together with 13 Jbeta primers. Sequencing was performed with immunoSEQ multiplex PCR; in TCRdb, only in-frame clones are kept and a portion is missing. The data show roughly 160,000 clones, about four fifths seen once. The sequenced sample consisted of PBMCs. These receptors came from a boy aged 2 to 10 in good health and CMV-seronegative.

The chain employs TRBV6-5 and TRBJ1-1; D perhaps matches TRBD1 (5 bases). V gave up 7 bases and J gave up 3 bases, with 15 bases separating them. There are 14 residues in the CDR3. Germline assignment: CDR1 MNHEY and CDR2 SVGAGI. CDR3 DNA sequence: TGTGCCAGCAAACTGGCCGGAGGGGACACTGAAGCTTTCTTT. It encodes CASKLAGGDTEAFF.

The V call is TRBV5-1, the J call TRBJ2-1; 10 bases are shared with TRBD2. Germline assignment: CDR1 SGHRS and CDR2 YFSETQ. The length of the CDR3 is 15 residues. V shed 0 bases, J shed 8 bases, and the junction held 5 bases outside the gene matches. CDR3 in amino acids: CASSLGAGGPDEQFF. DNA for the CDR3: TGCGCCAGCAGCTTGGGAGCGGGAGGGCCGGATGAGCAGTTCTTC.

This chain uses TRBV7-8 with TRBJ2-3; a weak D match, TRBD1 (5 bases). The V end lost 5 bases, the J end lost 0 bases, and 21 bases lay between the germline ends. CDR3 size: 18 residues. The V gene's germline CDR1 is SGHVS and CDR2 FQNEAQ. CDR3 bases: TGTGCCAGCAGCCCACATCGTTCTAAGGGGCTTAGCACAGATACGCAGTATTTT. Encoded protein: CASSPHRSKGLSTDTQYF.

This clone was detected once. The chain recombines TRBV6-5 with TRBJ2-7, with TRBD1 identical over 7 bases. Looked up from germline, CDR1 is MNHEY and CDR2 is SVGAGI. There are 14 residues in the CDR3. V gave up 6 bases and J gave up 0 bases; unmatched junction bases: 5. The CDR3 region is CASRDRDSSYEQYF. In DNA form, the CDR3 reads TGTGCCAGCAGGGACCGGGACAGCTCCTACGAGCAGTACTTC.

The chain couples TRBV2 to TRBJ2-5; 9 bases line up with TRBD1. Germline V CDR1 and CDR2: SNHLY, FYNNEI. V shed 6 bases, J shed 11 bases, and the junction held 13 bases outside the gene matches. This CDR3 is 14 amino acids long. For the CDR3, the DNA is TGTGCCAGCAGCGCAAACGGACAGGGGCAAGAGCAGTACTTC. Its translation: CASSANGQGQEQYF. The whole variable domain, filled in from reference TRBV2 and TRBJ2-5, reads EPEVTQTPSHQVTQMGQEVILRCVPISNHLYFYWYRQILGQKVEFLVSFYNNEISEKSEIFDDQFSVERPDGSNFTLKIRSTKLEDSAMYFCASSANGQGQEQYFGPGTRLLVL.

A remark on this clone: Different DNA sequences within this sample yield the same CDR3. V usage is TRBV28 and J usage is TRBJ2-7; 9 bases are shared with TRBD1. Trimming removed 5 bases from V and 2 bases from J; junction bases left unmatched: 7. This CDR3 contains 15 residues. CDR1 and CDR2 (germline): MDHEN, SYDVKM. Here the CDR3 DNA reads TGTGCCAGCAGTCCATTAGGACAGGGGACCTACGAGCAGTACTTC. It specifies CASSPLGQGTYEQYF. The entire variable domain, with the rest obtained from reference TRBV28 and TRBJ2-7, is as follows: DVKVTQSSRYLVKRTGEKVFLECVQDMDHENMFWYRQDPGLGLRLIYFSYDVKMKEKGDIPEGYSVSREKKERFSLILESASTNQTSMYLCASSPLGQGTYEQYFGPGTRLTVT.

This chain connects TRBV27 to TRBJ1-2; 9 bases line up with TRBD1. This CDR3 has 17 amino acids. V trimming: 4 bases; J trimming: 4 bases; junction bases outside the gene matches: 13. Germline CDR1 and CDR2: MNHEY and SMNVEV (reference sequence). The CDR3: CASSSIVSGQGLYGYTF. CDR3 nucleotides: TGTGCCAGCAGTTCGATAGTCTCGGGACAGGGACTCTATGGCTACACCTTC.

The rearrangement links TRBV5-1 to TRBJ2-1; 9 bases map to TRBD1. The CDR3 contains 14 residues. CDR1 is SGHRS, CDR2 YFSETQ, per germline. The V and J ends lost 2 bases and 10 bases, in that order; junction bases with no gene match: 7. CDR3 DNA: TGCGCCAGCAGCTTAACGACAGGGGGTGGAGAGCAGTTCTTC. Protein: CASSLTTGGGEQFF.

The V gene is TRBV28, the J gene TRBJ2-5; 7 positions match TRBD2. V was clipped by 6 bases and J by 7 bases; unmatched bases: 11. The germline CDR1 and CDR2 sequences are MDHEN and SYDVKM. CDR3 length: 14 residues. Here the CDR3 DNA reads TGTGCCAGCAGCCCCGGGACTACCCGAGGGACCCAGTACTTC. Its protein is CASSPGTTRGTQYF.

This clone appeared a single time. The chain couples TRBV28 to TRBJ2-3; TRBD2 agrees at 14 bases. V was pared by 8 bases and J by 0 bases, with 22 bases of the junction left unmatched. The CDR3 spans 22 residues. Germline V gene lookup returns CDR1 MDHEN and CDR2 SYDVKM. This chain's CDR3 is CASLSDRGSGTSGSSSTDTQYF. The CDR3 DNA reads TGTGCCAGCCTTTCGGACAGGGGGAGTGGGACTAGCGGGAGTTCCAGCACAGATACGCAGTATTTT.

A note on this clone: The sample contains more than one DNA sequence encoding this CDR3. The chain joins TRBV5-1 to TRBJ2-2; 7 nucleotides align to TRBD1. Trimming took 1 base from V and 1 from J; bases not matched to a gene: 1. The CDR3 loop spans 15 amino acids. Germline assignment: CDR1 SGHRS and CDR2 YFSETQ. CDR3 protein: CASSLNRGNTGELFF. CDR3 sequence (DNA): TGCGCCAGCAGCTTGAACAGGGGGAACACCGGGGAGCTGTTTTTT.

J is TRBJ2-1 and V is TRBV7-3, with TRBD2 matching 7 bases. Germline lookup yields CDR1 SGHTA and CDR2 FQGTGA. Trimming cost V 1 base and J 8 bases; bases outside gene matches: 8. The CDR3 is 15 residues long. The CDR3 region has the DNA TGTGCCAGCAGCTTAAGGGAGCGGGACGGGGATGAGCAGTTCTTC. The encoded protein is CASSLRERDGDEQFF.

CDR3 region: CASSSRGAKNIQYF. The CDR3 DNA reads as TGTGCCAGCAGTTCCAGGGGGGCCAAAAACATTCAGTACTTC. This rearrangement joins TRBV2 to TRBJ2-4, with 7 bases that match TRBD1. Germline CDR1 SNHLY, CDR2 FYNNEI. This CDR3 is 14 amino acids long. V lost 5 bases, J lost 1 base, and 2 bases stayed unmatched.

The chain employs TRBV14 and TRBJ1-2; D is uncertain. The CDR3 has 14 residues. Germline V gene lookup returns CDR1 SGHDN and CDR2 FVKESK. Trimming removed 4 bases from V and 4 bases from J, with 13 bases in between. The CDR3 here is CASSPSREAYGYTF. The CDR3 DNA sequence: TGTGCCAGCAGCCCCTCGAGGGAGGCCTATGGCTACACCTTC.

The J gene is TRBJ1-1, the V gene TRBV12-5; TRBD1 matches at 7 bases. Trimming cost V 6 bases and J 4 bases; bases outside gene matches: 5. The V gene's germline CDR1 is LGHNT and CDR2 FRNRAP. The CDR3 has 13 amino acids. CDR3 amino acids: CASGSPGGTEAFF. CDR3 bases: TGTGCTAGTGGATCCCCAGGGGGCACTGAAGCTTTCTTT. Combining the CDR3 with reference TRBV12-5 and TRBJ1-1 gives the whole variable domain DARVTQTPRHKVTEMGQEVTMRCQPILGHNTVFWYRQTMMQGLELLAYFRNRAPLDDSGMPKDRFSAEMPDATLATLKIQPSEPRDSAVYFCASGSPGGTEAFFGQGTRLTVV.

The chain is built from TRBV6-6 and TRBJ2-1; the match to TRBD2 covers 15 bases. The V and J ends lost 6 bases and 5 bases, in that order; junction bases with no gene match: 5. The CDR3 is 16 residues long. CDR1 MNHNY and CDR2 SVGAGI come from the germline V gene (reference sequence). CDR3 DNA: TGTGCCAGCAGACAGGGACTAGCGGGAGGCAACAATGAGCAGTTCTTC. It translates to CASRQGLAGGNNEQFF.

This clone was seen a handful of times. The genes are TRBV28 and TRBJ2-7, with TRBD1 matching over 7 bases. In germline, CDR1 is MDHEN, CDR2 SYDVKM. Trimming removed 8 bases from V and 3 bases from J; junction bases left unmatched: 10. This CDR3 is 14 amino acids long. CDR3 in DNA: TGTGCCAGCGGATTCCGGGACAGCCTCTACGAGCAGTACTTC. It yields the protein CASGFRDSLYEQYF.

The chain uses TRBV9 and TRBJ1-1, with D hard to call. Germline V gene data show CDR1 as SGDLS and CDR2 as YYNGEE. The CDR3 runs to 15 residues. V lost 3 bases to trimming and J lost 0 bases, with 12 bases between them. The CDR3 protein is CASSERPQMNTEAFF. The CDR3 DNA reads as TGTGCCAGCAGCGAAAGACCACAGATGAACACTGAAGCTTTCTTT. Using reference TRBV9 and TRBJ1-1 for the parts outside the CDR3, the full variable domain is DSGVTQTPKHLITATGQRVTLRCSPRSGDLSVYWYQQSLDQGLQFLIQYYNGEERAKGNILERFSAQQFPDLHSELNLSSLELGDSALYFCASSERPQMNTEAFFGQGTRLTVV.

This clone turned up a few times. The chain couples TRBV7-9 to TRBJ2-3; D not resolved. Trimming took off 4 bases at V and 2 bases at J, with 4 bases between the two ends. This CDR3 contains 12 residues. Germline assignment: CDR1 SEHNR and CDR2 FQNEAQ (reference sequence). CDR3 residues: CASSSSTDTQYF. CDR3 coding DNA: TGTGCCAGCAGCTCCTCCACAGATACGCAGTATTTT.

The rearrangement uses TRBV6-1 and TRBJ2-1; perhaps TRBD2 as D (6 bases). The V end lost 0 bases, the J end lost 4 bases, and 13 bases lay between the germline ends. Germline CDR1 is MNHNS and CDR2 is SASEGT. The CDR3 sequence is 16 residues long. CDR3 DNA: TGTGCCAGCAGTGAAGCGGTCACTAGCAGGTACAATGAGCAGTTCTTC. Protein product: CASSEAVTSRYNEQFF.

The J gene is TRBJ2-1, the V gene TRBV5-1; 7 bases align to TRBD2. Trimming removed 4 bases from V and 4 bases from J; junction bases left unmatched: 5. CDR3 size: 14 residues. Per germline, CDR1 SGHRS and CDR2 YFSETQ. The CDR3 DNA reads TGCGCCAGCAGCCGTCTAGCGGTTTACAATGAGCAGTTCTTC. It translates to CASSRLAVYNEQFF.

This clone was seen more than once but under ten times. The chain employs TRBV4-1 and TRBJ1-5; no clear D gene. Germline lookup yields CDR1 MGHRA and CDR2 YSYEKL. V was cut by 1 base and J by 6 bases, with 7 bases left in between. The CDR3 has 13 residues. CDR3 bases: TGCGCCAGCAGCCAAGGTGGTAGTCAGCCCCAGCATTTT. It encodes CASSQGGSQPQHF.

This clone showed up just once. CDR3 amino acids: CASAKQGFSEKLFF. The DNA of the CDR3 is TGTGCCAGCGCAAAACAGGGTTTTAGTGAAAAACTGTTTTTT. J is TRBJ1-4 and V is TRBV7-9, with a tentative D call TRBD1 (6 bases). Germline CDR1 is SEHNR and CDR2 is FQNEAQ (reference sequence). Trimming pared 8 bases from V and 7 bases from J, leaving 17 bases between. The CDR3 extends over 14 amino acids. Together with reference TRBV7-9 and TRBJ1-4, the CDR3 gives the full variable domain: DTGVSQNPRHKITKRGQNVTFRCDPISEHNRLYWYRQTLGQGPEFLTYFQNEAQLEKSRLLSDRFSAERPKGSFSTLEIQRTEQGDSAMYLCASAKQGFSEKLFFGSGTQLSVL.

J is TRBJ1-1 and V is TRBV27, with TRBD1 matching 7 bases. V shed 0 bases, J shed 5 bases, and the junction held 9 bases outside the gene matches. The CDR3 is made up of 16 amino acids. Germline V gene sequence: CDR1 MNHEY, CDR2 SMNVEV (reference sequence). The CDR3 DNA reads as TGTGCCAGCAGTTTATCAGGGGGCAGTGGAAGGACTGAAGCTTTCTTT. Translated, it gives CASSLSGGSGRTEAFF.

A remark on this clone: One junction end disagrees with the germline gene, perhaps due to a read error. The chain uses TRBV2 and TRBJ2-7, with D uncertain. Germline V CDR1 and CDR2: SNHLY, FYNNEI. This CDR3 has 11 amino acids. The CDR3 protein is CASSLSHEQYF. Here the CDR3 DNA reads TGTGCCAGCAGTCTCTCCCACGAGCAGTACTTC.

The chain combines TRBV2 with TRBJ2-2; 10 nucleotides agree with TRBD1. This CDR3 comprises 16 residues. Germline trimming cut 6 bases from V and 6 bases from J; bases unmatched to any gene: 10. The V gene's germline CDR1 is SNHLY and CDR2 FYNNEI. CDR3 sequence: CASRDNDRGRAGELFF. The DNA for the CDR3 is TGTGCCAGCAGAGATAACGACAGGGGGCGCGCCGGGGAGCTGTTTTTT. Complete variable domain (other parts from reference TRBV2 and TRBJ2-2): EPEVTQTPSHQVTQMGQEVILRCVPISNHLYFYWYRQILGQKVEFLVSFYNNEISEKSEIFDDQFSVERPDGSNFTLKIRSTKLEDSAMYFCASRDNDRGRAGELFFGEGSRLTVL.

This clone was seen more than once but under ten times. J is TRBJ2-3 and V is TRBV6-4, with TRBD2 matching over 12 bases. The CDR3 contains 16 residues. Germline V gene data show CDR1 as MRHNA and CDR2 as SNTAGT. With V trimmed by 3 bases and J by 1 base, 2 bases remained unmatched. Written as DNA, the CDR3 is TGTGCCAGCAGTGAATGGACTAGCGGGGGCACAGATACGCAGTATTTT. Its translation is CASSEWTSGGTDTQYF.

The gene calls are TRBV30 and TRBJ2-6, with TRBD1 identical over 9 bases. Germline V gives CDR1 GTSNPN, CDR2 SVGIG (reference sequence). This CDR3 region has 17 residues. The V and J ends lost 2 bases and 0 bases, in that order; junction bases with no gene match: 5. Here the CDR3 reads CAWSSGTGYSGANVLTF. In DNA, the CDR3 is TGTGCCTGGAGTTCCGGGACAGGGTACTCTGGGGCCAACGTCCTGACTTTC.

Of note for this clone: Germline is not matched at one junction end, which may reflect a read error. This rearrangement joins TRBV7-7 to TRBJ2-2, with a weak D call TRBD1 (6 bases). The CDR3 runs to 13 residues. Germline CDR1 and CDR2: SSHAT and FNYEAQ (reference sequence). DNA for the CDR3: TGTGCTAGCACCGAGACAGGTGAAGGGGAGCTGTTTTTT. Amino acids: CASTETGEGELFF.

The chain has TRBV28 and TRBJ2-7; 9 bases line up with TRBD1. Germline V CDR1 and CDR2: MDHEN, SYDVKM. V lost 5 bases to trimming and J lost 4 bases; unmatched junction nucleotides: 12. The CDR3 totals 16 residues. The CDR3 loop reads CASSAAGTGYLYEQYF. The CDR3 nucleotides are TGTGCCAGCAGTGCCGCCGGGACAGGGTATCTTTACGAGCAGTACTTC.

The chain couples TRBV7-9 to TRBJ2-1, with 8 bases identical to TRBD2. This CDR3 is 15 amino acids long. CDR1 and CDR2 (germline): SEHNR, FQNEAQ (reference sequence). The trim removed 3 bases at V and 4 bases at J, leaving 5 bases unmatched. CDR3 region: CASSLLSGTYNEQFF. CDR3 nucleotides: TGTGCCAGCAGCTTGCTTAGCGGGACATACAATGAGCAGTTCTTC.

This clone was recorded only once. The rearrangement uses TRBV6-6 and TRBJ2-7, with no clear D. The CDR3 length is 12 residues. Trimming removed 6 bases from V and 1 base from J, with 7 bases in between. Germline values: CDR1 MNHNY, CDR2 SVGAGI (reference sequence). CDR3 bases: TGTGCCAGCAGCCTTCCTTCCTACGAGCAGTACTTC. This encodes CASSLPSYEQYF.